This T cell receptor beta chain was sequenced in a study of human T cells and chemical hapten exposure. Across the study: All patients underwent weekly scalp dosing with diphenylcyclopropenone for the full roughly 25-week study. Alopecia areata, totalis or universalis affected patients who were mostly female.

TCRdb re-called the RACE reads through MiXCR, storing one row per CDR3 protein. The sample includes more than 85,000 distinct CDR3 sequences, under 35% of them seen just once. Trimming shortened V by 5 bases and J by 0 bases, and 14 bases separated the two germline ends. There are 15 residues in the CDR3. In germline, CDR1 is SGHTA, CDR2 FQGNSA. Time point reported: patch test 3, about 24 weeks after DPC sensitization. Treatment reported: therapeutic diphenylcyclopropenone sensitization with weekly scalp DPC. Blood was drawn before each patch test was applied. Sample donors consisted of patients with alopecia, aged 18 to 70 years, who were suitable for DPC.

The material sequenced was whole blood, taken in connection with sensitization to the hapten diphenylcyclopropenone (DPC). The sequence was obtained from a man aged 40-50 years with alopecia areata. Some clones in this sample may be carry-over from other donors' samples. The chain uses TRBV7-2 and TRBJ2-7; a possible D gene is TRBD2 (6 bases). CDR3 sequence reads: CASSRDSRTSYEQYF. CDR3 DNA sequence: TGTGCCAGCAGCCGGGACTCCCGAACCTCCTACGAGCAGTACTTC.